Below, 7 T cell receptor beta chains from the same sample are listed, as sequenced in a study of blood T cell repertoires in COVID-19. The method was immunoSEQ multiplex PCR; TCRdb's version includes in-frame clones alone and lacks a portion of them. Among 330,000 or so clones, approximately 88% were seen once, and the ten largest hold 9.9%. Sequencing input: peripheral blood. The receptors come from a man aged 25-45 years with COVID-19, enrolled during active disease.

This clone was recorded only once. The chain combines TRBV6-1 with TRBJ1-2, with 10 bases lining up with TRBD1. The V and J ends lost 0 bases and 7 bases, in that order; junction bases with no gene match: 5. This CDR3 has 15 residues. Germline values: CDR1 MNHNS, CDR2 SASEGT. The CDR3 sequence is CASSEATGGWSGYTF. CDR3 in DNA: TGTGCCAGCAGTGAAGCGACAGGGGGCTGGAGTGGCTACACCTTC.

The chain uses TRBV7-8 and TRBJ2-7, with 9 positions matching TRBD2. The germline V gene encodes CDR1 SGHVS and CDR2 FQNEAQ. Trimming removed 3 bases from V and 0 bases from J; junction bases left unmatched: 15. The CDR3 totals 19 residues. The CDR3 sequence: CASSFFRVAGATSSYEQYF. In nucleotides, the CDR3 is TGTGCCAGCAGCTTTTTCCGCGTAGCGGGGGCCACGAGCTCCTACGAGCAGTACTTC. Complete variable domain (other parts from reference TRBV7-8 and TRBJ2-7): GAGVSQSPRYKVAKRGQDVALRCDPISGHVSLFWYQQALGQGPEFLTYFQNEAQLDKSGLPSDRFFAERPEGSVSTLKIQRTQQEDSAVYLCASSFFRVAGATSSYEQYFGPGTRLTVT.

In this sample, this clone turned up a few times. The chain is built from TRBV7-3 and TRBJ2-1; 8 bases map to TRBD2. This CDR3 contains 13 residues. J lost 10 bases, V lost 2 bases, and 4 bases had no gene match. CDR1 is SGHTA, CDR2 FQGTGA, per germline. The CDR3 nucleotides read TGTGCCAGCAGCTTACTGTTAGCGGGGGAGCAGTTCTTC. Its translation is CASSLLLAGEQFF.

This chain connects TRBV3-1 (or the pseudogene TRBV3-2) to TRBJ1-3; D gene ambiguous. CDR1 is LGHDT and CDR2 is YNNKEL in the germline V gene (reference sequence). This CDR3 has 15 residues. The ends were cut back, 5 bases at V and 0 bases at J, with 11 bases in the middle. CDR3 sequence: CASSLQRNSGNTIYF. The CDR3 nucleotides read TGTGCCAGCAGCTTACAGAGAAACTCTGGAAACACCATATATTTT.

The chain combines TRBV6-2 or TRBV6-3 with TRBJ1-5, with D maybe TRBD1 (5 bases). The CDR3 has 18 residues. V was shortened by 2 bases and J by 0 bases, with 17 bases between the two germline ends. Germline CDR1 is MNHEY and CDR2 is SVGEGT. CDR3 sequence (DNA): TGTGCCAGCAGTTACCCTAAAGGACACTTTTATAGCAATCAGCCCCAGCATTTT. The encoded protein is CASSYPKGHFYSNQPQHF.

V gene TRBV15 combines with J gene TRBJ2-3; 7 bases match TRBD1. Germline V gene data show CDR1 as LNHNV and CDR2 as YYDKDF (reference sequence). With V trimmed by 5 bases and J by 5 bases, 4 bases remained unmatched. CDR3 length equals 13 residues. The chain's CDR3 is CATSANRGDTQYF. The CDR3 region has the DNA TGTGCCACCAGCGCAAACAGGGGAGATACGCAGTATTTT.

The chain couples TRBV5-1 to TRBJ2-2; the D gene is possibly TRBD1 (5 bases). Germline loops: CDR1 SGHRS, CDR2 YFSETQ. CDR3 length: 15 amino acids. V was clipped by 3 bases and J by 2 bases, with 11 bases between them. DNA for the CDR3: TGCGCCAGCAGCTCCCTGACAGAAAACACCGGGGAGCTGTTTTTT. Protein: CASSSLTENTGELFF.